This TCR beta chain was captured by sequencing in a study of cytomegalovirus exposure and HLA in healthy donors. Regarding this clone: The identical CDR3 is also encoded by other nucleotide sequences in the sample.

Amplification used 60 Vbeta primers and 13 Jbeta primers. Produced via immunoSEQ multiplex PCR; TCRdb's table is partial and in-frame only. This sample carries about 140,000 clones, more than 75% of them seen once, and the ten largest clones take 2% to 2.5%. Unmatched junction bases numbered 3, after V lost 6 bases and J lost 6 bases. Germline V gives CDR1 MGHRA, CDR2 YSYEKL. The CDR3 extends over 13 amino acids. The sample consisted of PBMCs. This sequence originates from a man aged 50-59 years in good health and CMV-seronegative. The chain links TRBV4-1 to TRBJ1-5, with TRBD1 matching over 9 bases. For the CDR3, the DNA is TGCGCCAGCAGACAGGGGGCTGGTCAGCCCCAGCATTTT. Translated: CASRQGAGQPQHF.